The clone carrying this T cell receptor beta chain showed up just a few times. Trimming removed 4 bases from V and 1 base from J; junction bases left unmatched: 4. The V gene's germline CDR1 is SEHNR and CDR2 FQNEAQ (reference sequence). This CDR3 has 14 amino acids. Individuals aged roughly 18 to 100 years were recruited from 24 US areas. This sample stems from a study of blood T cell repertoires in COVID-19. Sequenced by immunoSEQ multiplex PCR; TCRdb stores in-frame clones only, minus some. The sample lists around 280,000 clones; 85% to 90% were seen once. This clonotype was obtained from a young woman with acute COVID-19. The chain joins TRBV7-9 to TRBJ2-7; 7 positions match TRBD1. Sequences were obtained from PBMCs or T cells enriched from blood (not recorded which). The DNA for the CDR3 is TGTGCCAGCAGCTCTGAGGGACAGTCCTACGAGCAGTACTTC. Its translation: CASSSEGQSYEQYF.